These 24 T cell receptor beta chains came from one sample sequenced in a study of identical twins. Via MiXCR, TCRdb re-called the 5' RACE reads, giving one row per CDR3 protein. The table lists hundreds of thousands of distinct CDR3 sequences, 7% to 7.5% of them singletons. These data also formed part of another study, on yellow fever vaccine responses in identical twins.

The sample consisted of PBMCs. The receptors stem from a woman between 18 and 29 years old in good health.

The gene calls are TRBV5-1 and TRBJ2-5; no definite D call. Looked up from germline, CDR1 is SGHRS and CDR2 is YFSETQ. This CDR3 has 13 residues. V lost 5 bases and J lost 3, with 11 bases in between. CDR3: CASSWAEKETQYF. The CDR3 bases are TGCGCCAGCAGTTGGGCGGAGAAAGAGACCCAGTACTTC.

The chain combines TRBV5-5 with TRBJ2-4; D is unresolved. Trimming removed 0 bases from V and 9 bases from J, with 10 bases in between. Germline assignment: CDR1 SGHKS and CDR2 YYEKEE (reference sequence). This CDR3 has 13 amino acids. CDR3 in amino acids: CASSLGGIPIQYF. The CDR3, as DNA: TGTGCCAGCAGCTTGGGTGGGATACCCATTCAGTACTTC.

This clonotype was counted many times. CDR3 bases: TGTGCCAGCGTAGCGGGTAGGAGCTCCTACAATGAGCAGTTCTTC. Protein: CASVAGRSSYNEQFF. The rearrangement joins TRBV19 to TRBJ2-1; TRBD2 aligns across 7 bases. The CDR3 is 15 amino acids. Unmatched junction bases numbered 8, after V lost 9 bases and J lost 0 bases. Looked up from germline, CDR1 is LNHDA and CDR2 is SQIVND (reference sequence). Full variable domain (remainder filled in from reference TRBV19 and TRBJ2-1): DGGITQSPKYLFRKEGQNVTLSCEQNLNHDAMYWYRQDPGQGLRLIYYSQIVNDFQKGDIAEGYSVSREKKESFPLTVTSAQKNPTAFYLCASVAGRSSYNEQFFGPGTRLTVL.

In its sample, this clonotype was seen a few times. The chain links TRBV6-5 to TRBJ2-5; 7 nucleotides line up with TRBD1. CDR3 length: 13 residues. After removal of 3 bases from V and 9 bases from J, the junction contained 7 bases not matched to a gene. CDR1 and CDR2 (germline): MNHEY, SVGAGI. The CDR3 region has the DNA TGTGCCAGCAGTTATGGCCCCGGACAGGCCCAGTACTTC. It yields the protein CASSYGPGQAQYF.

This clonotype was picked up a small number of times. The chain couples TRBV20-1 to TRBJ2-2, with 7 bases fitting TRBD1. J lost 1 base, V lost 2 bases, and 4 bases had no gene match. The germline gives CDR1 DFQATT, CDR2 SNEGSKA (reference sequence). The CDR3 runs 15 residues. The CDR3 is CSARKTGQNTGELFF. In DNA, the CDR3 is TGCAGTGCTAGAAAGACAGGGCAGAACACCGGGGAGCTGTTTTTT.

Of note for this clonotype: With a much larger clone just one base away, this may be a read error. The chain uses TRBV2 and TRBJ1-4; D is uncertain. Germline CDR1 SNHLY, CDR2 FYNNEI. The CDR3 loop spans 12 amino acids. The CDR3 nucleotides read TGTGTCAGCGGGAAGGGAAATGAAAAACTGTTTTTT. Protein sequence: CVSGKGNEKLFF.

At least ten counts were recorded for this clonotype. The chain is built from TRBV10-3 and TRBJ1-5; 12 bases fit TRBD1. CDR3 length equals 17 residues. Germline assignment: CDR1 ENHRY and CDR2 SYGVKD. The V gene end was trimmed by 6 bases and the J gene end by 3 bases; junction bases not matched to a gene: 9. The CDR3 loop reads CAISAQGQGANNQPQHF. The CDR3 coding sequence is TGTGCCATCAGCGCCCAGGGACAGGGGGCTAACAATCAGCCCCAGCATTTT.

This clonotype was observed a handful of times. The chain is built from TRBV14 and TRBJ2-7; TRBD1 or TRBD2 may be the D gene (6 bases each). There are 15 residues in the CDR3. V was shortened by 0 bases and J by 1 base, with 10 bases between the two germline ends. Germline assignment: CDR1 SGHDN and CDR2 FVKESK. CDR3 residues: CASSQDGGRSYEQYF. CDR3 DNA: TGTGCCAGCAGCCAAGACGGGGGCAGATCCTACGAGCAGTACTTC.

This clonotype occurred a few times. This sequence joins TRBV18 and TRBJ2-1; a weak D match, TRBD2 (6 bases). V was shortened by 0 bases and J by 6 bases, with 12 bases between the two germline ends. Germline CDR1 reads KGHSH; CDR2 reads LQKENI. The CDR3 spans 15 residues. The CDR3 loop reads CASSPPGLLGNEQFF. CDR3 sequence (DNA): TGTGCCAGCTCACCACCGGGACTCCTCGGCAATGAGCAGTTCTTC.

The chain combines TRBV2 with TRBJ1-1; no clear D gene. The CDR3 spans 13 residues. CDR1 is SNHLY, CDR2 FYNNEI, per germline. The V and J ends lost 0 bases and 5 bases respectively, with 7 bases between them. CDR3 DNA sequence: TGTGCCAGCAGTGAAGCAGGGCGGACTGAAGCTTTCTTT. Translation: CASSEAGRTEAFF. The full variable domain, rest sourced from reference TRBV2 and TRBJ1-1, is EPEVTQTPSHQVTQMGQEVILRCVPISNHLYFYWYRQILGQKVEFLVSFYNNEISEKSEIFDDQFSVERPDGSNFTLKIRSTKLEDSAMYFCASSEAGRTEAFFGQGTRLTVV.

This clonotype was observed a handful of times. The rearrangement links TRBV6-1 to TRBJ1-6; 7 bases map to TRBD1. Trimming removed 2 bases from V and 7 bases from J; junction bases left unmatched: 5. Germline values: CDR1 MNHNS, CDR2 SASEGT. The CDR3 contains 15 residues. As DNA, the CDR3 is TGTGCCAGCAGTGAATTGACAGGGACAAATTCACCCCTCCACTTT. It encodes CASSELTGTNSPLHF.

The chain couples TRBV18 to TRBJ1-3, with D perhaps TRBD1 (5 bases). V lost 3 bases and J 3 bases, leaving 9 bases between the germline ends. CDR1 and CDR2 from the germline V gene are KGHSH and LQKENI. This CDR3 region has 14 residues. In DNA, the CDR3 is TGTGCCAGCTCACCGACTCAGGGTGGAAACACCATATATTTT. Translation: CASSPTQGGNTIYF.

This clonotype was seen repeatedly, ten times or more. The chain joins TRBV20-1 to TRBJ2-5, with unresolved D. This CDR3 spans 13 amino acids. V was clipped by 4 bases and J by 1 base, with 10 bases between them. The germline V gene has CDR1 DFQATT and CDR2 SNEGSKA (reference sequence). The CDR3 DNA is TGCAGTGCTACCCCCGCGACCCAAGAGACCCAGTACTTC. Its translation is CSATPATQETQYF.

The sample holds many counts of this clonotype. The genes are TRBV12-3 or TRBV12-4 and TRBJ2-3; 12 bases agree with TRBD2. V shed 3 bases and J 3 bases; nucleotides not matched to a gene: 7. The CDR3 spans 17 residues. The CDR3 is CASSFSRLAGDTDTQYF. CDR3 coding DNA: TGTGCCAGCAGTTTTTCAAGACTAGCGGGGGATACAGATACGCAGTATTTT.

This clonotype came up many times. This chain joins TRBV5-5 and TRBJ2-1; 10 bases fit TRBD1. CDR1 SGHKS and CDR2 YYEKEE come from the germline V gene (reference sequence). The CDR3 has 13 amino acids. V lost 6 bases, J lost 7 bases, and 4 bases stayed unmatched. CDR3 loop: CASTGTGVNEQFF. CDR3 sequence (DNA): TGTGCCAGCACCGGGACAGGGGTAAATGAGCAGTTCTTC.

This clonotype showed up many times. The V call is TRBV9, the J call TRBJ2-2; 8 nucleotides line up with TRBD2. J was trimmed by 1 base and V by 2 bases; bases with no gene match: 7. CDR1 is SGDLS, CDR2 YYNGEE, per germline. This CDR3 spans 17 amino acids. CDR3 sequence reads: CASSVSSGPMNTGELFF. CDR3 nucleotides: TGTGCCAGCAGCGTCTCTAGCGGGCCTATGAACACCGGGGAGCTGTTTTTT.

V and J are TRBV6-2 or TRBV6-3 and TRBJ2-7; perhaps D is TRBD1 or TRBD2 (5 bases each). Germline V gene lookup returns CDR1 MNHEY and CDR2 SVGEGT. The CDR3 contains 13 residues. V was trimmed by 6 bases and J by 3 bases, leaving 12 bases between them. CDR3 bases: TGTGCCAGCAGGGCCGGTGGGGGCTACGAGCAGTACGTC. Translation gives CASRAGGGYEQYV.

This clonotype was seen many times. The chain links TRBV5-1 to TRBJ2-2; D remains unclear. The CDR3 covers 14 residues. The germline CDR1 and CDR2 sequences are SGHRS and YFSETQ. With 6 bases removed from V and 0 bases from J, the gap between germline ends came to 9 bases. This CDR3 is CASKGSANTGELFF. The CDR3 DNA follows: TGCGCCAGCAAGGGATCCGCGAACACCGGGGAGCTGTTTTTT.

V usage is TRBV5-6 and J usage is TRBJ2-7; D might be TRBD1 (6 bases). V was clipped by 1 base and J by 5 bases, with 10 bases between them. Germline CDR1 SGHDT, CDR2 YYEEEE. There are 13 residues in the CDR3. CDR3 sequence reads: CASSLYRVDEQYF. In nucleotides, the CDR3 is TGTGCCAGCAGCTTGTACAGGGTCGACGAGCAGTACTTC.

The V call is TRBV20-1, the J call TRBJ2-4; the match to TRBD2 covers 12 bases. The germline gives CDR1 DFQATT, CDR2 SNEGSKA (reference sequence). The CDR3 length is 16 residues. J lost 1 base, V lost 5 bases, and 6 bases had no gene match. DNA of the CDR3: TGCAGTGCTCCGGCTAGCGGGAGGGAGGCCAAAAACATTCAGTACTTC. Translating gives CSAPASGREAKNIQYF.

This clonotype was counted many times. The chain couples TRBV5-1 to TRBJ2-1, with TRBD2 matching 13 bases. This CDR3 spans 18 amino acids. V shed 4 bases, J shed 1 base, and the junction held 8 bases outside the gene matches. Germline loops: CDR1 SGHRS, CDR2 YFSETQ. The CDR3 DNA reads TGCGCCAGCAGCGGGGGACTAGCGGGACGTTCATCCTACAATGAGCAGTTCTTC. Amino acid sequence: CASSGGLAGRSSYNEQFF.

The V gene is TRBV20-1, the J gene TRBJ1-4; D not certain. The germline V and J ends were trimmed by 1 base and 4 bases, with 10 bases remaining between them. The germline V gene encodes CDR1 DFQATT and CDR2 SNEGSKA (reference sequence). This CDR3 is built from 14 residues. CDR3 bases: TGCAGTGCTAGAGGGGCAGGCAGTAATGAAAAACTGTTTTTT. This translates into CSARGAGSNEKLFF.

This clonotype was observed a few times. The chain couples TRBV5-1 to TRBJ2-7; D is possibly TRBD1 (6 bases). The CDR3 totals 13 residues. Trimming removed 4 bases at V and 3 bases at J, with 11 bases between. Germline lookup yields CDR1 SGHRS and CDR2 YFSETQ. CDR3 in DNA: TGCGCCAGCAGCATGGACAGCGACTACGAGCAGTACTTC. Protein product: CASSMDSDYEQYF.

This clonotype showed up many times. The chain is built from TRBV12-3 or TRBV12-4 and TRBJ2-1, with TRBD2 matching 13 bases. J gave up 4 bases and V 5 bases, and 5 bases lay outside the gene matches. The CDR3 is 16 amino acids. CDR3 nucleotide sequence: TGTGCCAGCAGTACCCCGGGACTAGCGGGATACAATGAGCAGTTCTTC. Protein: CASSTPGLAGYNEQFF.